This T cell receptor beta chain was recorded in a study of PD-L1 blockade in urothelial cancer. Looking at the study overall: From 0 to 3 prior chemotherapy regimens had been given to the patients. Specimens of blood held a median count of 141,255 T cells.

Enrolled patients showed locally advanced or metastatic urothelial carcinoma. The CDR3 is made up of 17 amino acids. J lost 5 bases, V lost 7 bases, and 9 bases had no gene match. Germline V gene lookup returns CDR1 SNHLY and CDR2 FYNNEI. Spiking of synthetic TCR analog templates was performed in each PCR. Using immunoSEQ multiplex PCR, the repertoire was profiled, and TCRdb retains in-frame clones only, with some absent. The sample records 65,000 to 80,000 clones, roughly 80% being singletons. This TCR came from a man in his 70s with urothelial cancer. The material was PBMCs, obtained around atezolizumab (anti-PD-L1) treatment. The chain joins TRBV2 to TRBJ2-2; 14 nucleotides match TRBD2. This chain's CDR3 is CASNPGLAGVRTGELFF. DNA for the CDR3: TGTGCCAGCAACCCGGGACTAGCGGGAGTAAGAACCGGGGAGCTGTTTTTT.